This T cell receptor beta chain emerged from a study of OX40 agonist ivuxolimab in advanced cancers. Assay used: immunoSEQ multiplex PCR; TCRdb lists only in-frame clones, some missing. Of over 15,000 clones in the sample, around 74% were seen once. After removal of 2 bases from V and 9 bases from J, the junction contained 4 bases not matched to a gene. Germline CDR1 is MNHNY and CDR2 is SVGAGI (reference sequence). This CDR3 is built from 15 residues. The table lists this clone with a count of one. Sequenced material: CD4+ or CD8+ T cells sorted from blood, taken in a trial of the OX40 agonist ivuxolimab. This TCR was recovered from an adult with an advanced solid tumor such as melanoma, head and neck, liver or kidney cancer. The chain combines TRBV6-6 with TRBJ1-6; 10 bases map to TRBD1. The CDR3 coding sequence is TGTGCCAGCAGTTACGGGACAGGGGAAGGTTCACCCCTCCACTTT. It codes for CASSYGTGEGSPLHF.